This TCR beta chain emerged from a study of CD8+CD57+ T cells in acquired aplastic anemia. Study overall: When averaged, DNA from sorted CD4+ and CD8+ cells came to 3 to 3.5 ug. Among healthy donors, CD4+ cells averaged roughly 9.8 million reads.

Profiling that covered TCR beta VDJ and CDR3 relied on genomic DNA as its template. Each CDR3 protein is one row after TCRdb ran MiXCR on the reads. The table shows around 170,000 distinct CDR3 sequences, with 60% to 70% occurring only once. Of note for this clonotype: Its antigen is not identified.

Study-wide findings and caveats: Around 27 sequences, all CD8+ CDR3, were shared between patients and controls. For CD8+ Simpson's diversity, patients and controls showed no significant difference.

There are 15 residues in the CDR3. Germline V gives CDR1 DFQATT, CDR2 SNEGSKA (reference sequence). Losses at the gene ends were 4 bases for V and 0 bases for J; bases not matched to a gene: 5. The receptor's source is a human donor in good health. V is TRBV20-1 and J is TRBJ2-3, with 9 bases aligning to TRBD1. Sequencing was carried out using sorted CD4+, CD8+, or CD8+CD57+ T cells (not recorded which) from PBMCs. The CDR3 region has the DNA TGCAGTGCTAACGTACAGGGGGCAAGCACAGATACGCAGTATTTT. Translated, it gives CSANVQGASTDTQYF.